The source of this TCR beta chain is a study of post-analysis software for immune sequencing data. Broader study findings: Patients carried a few TRBV segments more frequently than controls did, and TRBV5-6, TRBV5-1 and TRBV20-1 were among them.

A note on this clonotype: Its antigen is still unknown.

The CDR3 loop spans 15 amino acids. Germline-derived CDR1 and CDR2 are DFQATT and SNEGSKA (reference sequence). J lost 2 bases, V lost 5 bases, and 6 bases had no gene match. The TCR beta cDNA libraries contained unique molecular identifiers. TCRdb reanalysed the PCR reads using MiXCR and keeps one entry per CDR3 protein. The repertoire holds approximately 730,000 distinct CDR3 sequences, roughly 27% seen once, with approximately 0.55% in the top ten. The origin of this receptor is a girl aged 5-17 years with multiple sclerosis. This rearrangement joins TRBV20-1 to TRBJ2-3; 11 bases align to TRBD2. Sequencing input: blood. CDR3 protein: CSAGVAGGNTDTQYF. The CDR3 DNA reads TGCAGTGCTGGGGTAGCGGGAGGGAACACAGATACGCAGTATTTT.